Each of the 14 T cell receptor beta chains below was sequenced from the same sample in a study of T cells in women clearing cervical HPV infection. Assay: immunoSEQ multiplex PCR; the TCRdb copy retains only in-frame clones and omits some. This sample's table reports 20,000 to 25,000 clones. The material sequenced was blood buffy coat. The receptors stem from a woman between 18 and 75 years old with a cervical HPV16 infection that either progressed to CIN3+ or cleared (not recorded which).

About this clone: The read stops 3 residues short of the end of the CDR3; the missing end is completed from the germline J gene. The rearrangement uses TRBV20-1 and TRBJ2-1; 11 positions agree with TRBD2. The CDR3 contains 14 residues. Germline trimming cut 5 bases from V and 4 bases from J; bases unmatched to any gene: 4. In germline, CDR1 is DFQATT, CDR2 SNEGSKA (reference sequence). The CDR3 bases that were read are TGCAGTGCTGTGGGACTAGCGGTATACAATGAG. Its protein is CSAVGLAVYNE. The entire CDR3 protein reads CSAVGLAVYNEQFF.

CDR3: CSARRGFEKLFF. The CDR3 DNA, read in part, is TGCAGTGCTAGGAGGGGTTTTGAAAAG. The chain joins TRBV20-1 to TRBJ2-2; either TRBD1 or TRBD2 may supply D (5 bases each). The read is 3 residues too short to cover the CDR3 end, so that end is filled in from the germline J gene. Germline V gene lookup returns CDR1 DFQATT and CDR2 SNEGSKA (reference sequence). The CDR3 consists of 12 residues.

As concerns this clone: The DNA ends 3 residues before the CDR3 does, and the rest of the CDR3 is filled in from the germline J gene. J is TRBJ1-6 and V is TRBV20-1; 8 bases match TRBD1. Germline CDR1 and CDR2: DFQATT and SNEGSKA (reference sequence). V shed 6 bases, J shed 3 bases, and the junction held 7 bases outside the gene matches. The CDR3 length is 15 residues. CDR3 bases read: TGCAGTGCGCGGACAGGGACCTACTATAATTCACCC. Residues: CSARTGTYYNSP. The complete CDR3 reads CSARTGTYYNSPLHF.

Points on this clone: The read gets to within 3 residues of the CDR3 end, and the germline J gene fills in the rest. This chain uses TRBV30 with TRBJ1-5; no firm D call. Trimming took off 0 bases at V and 3 bases at J, with 6 bases between the two ends. This CDR3 spans 13 amino acids. Per germline, CDR1 GTSNPN and CDR2 SVGIG (reference sequence). This chain's CDR3 is CAWSVSINQPQHF. The DNA read from the CDR3 is TGTGCCTGGAGTGTGTCTATCAATCAGCCC. The full variable domain, in which reference TRBV30 and TRBJ1-5 provide the parts outside the CDR3, is SQTIHQWPATLVQPVGSPLSLECTVEGTSNPNLYWYRQAAGRGLQLLFYSVGIGQISSEVPQNLSASRPQDRQFILSSKKLLLSDSGFYLCAWSVSINQPQHFGDGTRLSIL.

The chain's CDR3 is CASSLAGGAYNEQFF. The CDR3 bases that were read are TGCGCCAGCAGCTTGGCAGGGGGCGCCTACAATGAG. This rearrangement joins TRBV5-1 to TRBJ2-1, with TRBD1 matching over 8 bases. The read stops 3 residues short of the end of the CDR3; the missing end is completed from the germline J gene. J lost 2 bases, V lost 0 bases, and 1 base had no gene match. Germline-derived CDR1 and CDR2 are SGHRS and YFSETQ. The CDR3 length is 15 residues. Filled out from reference TRBV5-1 and TRBJ2-1, the complete variable domain reads KAGVTQTPRYLIKTRGQQVTLSCSPISGHRSVSWYQQTPGQGLQFLFEYFSETQRNKGNFPGRFSGRQFSNSRSEMNVSTLELGDSALYLCASSLAGGAYNEQFFGPGTRLTVL.

As for this clone: Read coverage stops 3 residues before the CDR3 terminus; the germline J gene supplies the remainder. The chain uses TRBV5-4 and TRBJ2-7, with TRBD1 as a possible D gene (6 bases). Germline CDR1 and CDR2: SGHNT and YYREEE (reference sequence). The CDR3 is made up of 16 amino acids. Trimming took 2 bases from V and 1 from J, leaving 16 bases between them. The chain's CDR3 is CASSFPGDAKSYEQYF. The sequenced part of the CDR3 DNA is TGTGCCAGCAGCTTCCCAGGGGACGCCAAATCCTACGAG.

Partial CDR3 DNA: TGTGCCAGCATGCAGGGGAAAAGCGCCTACACCGGGGAG. It is translated as CASMQGKSAYTGE. The entire CDR3 reads CASMQGKSAYTGELFF. The gene calls are TRBV28 and TRBJ2-2; D perhaps matches TRBD1 (6 bases). Sequencing ends 3 residues short of the CDR3 end; the germline J gene provides the rest. Trimming removed 7 bases at V and 3 bases at J, with 18 bases between. Germline CDR1 MDHEN, CDR2 SYDVKM. The CDR3 consists of 16 residues.

Remarks on this clone: The CDR3 is cut off 3 residues early in the read; its end comes from the germline J gene. The chain uses TRBV5-4 and TRBJ2-2, with a weak D call TRBD1 (5 bases). The V gene's germline CDR1 is SGHNT and CDR2 YYREEE (reference sequence). The germline V and J ends were trimmed by 0 bases and 3 bases, with 6 bases remaining between them. The CDR3 length is 14 residues. CDR3 in amino acids: CASSLVQDTGELFF. Incomplete CDR3 DNA: TGTGCCAGCAGCTTGGTACAGGACACCGGGGAG. The full variable domain, rest sourced from reference TRBV5-4 and TRBJ2-2, is ETGVTQSPTHLIKTRGQQVTLRCSSQSGHNTVSWYQQALGQGPQFIFQYYREEENGRGNFPPRFSGLQFPNYSSELNVNALELDDSALYLCASSLVQDTGELFFGEGSRLTVL.

On this clone: Read data end 3 residues before the CDR3 end; the end is taken from the germline J gene. The gene calls are TRBV11-2 and TRBJ1-1; D is unclear. Germline values: CDR1 SGHAT, CDR2 FQNNGV. This CDR3 region has 14 residues. V was clipped by 3 bases and J by 4 bases, with 12 bases between them. The CDR3 is CASSLAGESTEAFF. The part of the CDR3 DNA that was read is TGTGCCAGCAGCTTGGCGGGTGAGAGCACTGAA.

Details on this clone: The CDR3 goes on 3 residues after the read ends, and that part is filled in from the germline J gene. The rearrangement joins TRBV27 to TRBJ2-3; D is unresolved. This CDR3 has 13 amino acids. Trimming took 8 bases from V and 1 from J, leaving 10 bases between them. Per the germline V gene, CDR1 is MNHEY and CDR2 is SMNVEV (reference sequence). The CDR3 reads CASFTSGTDTQYF. The DNA read from the CDR3 is TGTGCCAGCTTCACATCAGGCACAGATACG.

With respect to this clone: The DNA ends 3 residues before the CDR3 does, and the rest of the CDR3 is filled in from the germline J gene. The chain has TRBV6-4 and TRBJ2-2, with a tentative D call TRBD1 (6 bases). Germline V gene lookup returns CDR1 MRHNA and CDR2 SNTAGT. The CDR3 has 14 residues. This CDR3 is CAYGRDKTYSPLFF. CDR3 DNA (partial): TGTGCCTACGGACGGGACAAAACTTATTCACCG.

Concerning this clone: Coverage ceases 3 residues before the CDR3 finishes, and the germline J gene fills in the end. The J gene is TRBJ2-7, the V gene TRBV18; possibly TRBD1 for D (6 bases). Germline CDR1 and CDR2: KGHSH and LQKENI. The V and J ends lost 2 bases and 6 bases respectively, with 8 bases between them. CDR3 size: 12 residues. This CDR3 is CASSPSGVEQYF. The sequenced CDR3 bases are TGTGCCAGCTCACCATCAGGGGTCGAG.

As regards this clone: Sequencing ends 3 residues short of the CDR3 end; the germline J gene provides the rest. The rearrangement links TRBV5-6 to TRBJ2-1; 10 positions match TRBD2. V shed 0 bases and J 4 bases; nucleotides not matched to a gene: 1. Germline CDR1 SGHDT, CDR2 YYEEEE. The CDR3 runs to 15 residues. Partial CDR3 DNA: TGTGCCAGCAGCTTGGTACTAGCGGGATACAATGAG. Amino acid sequence: CASSLVLAGYNE. The entire CDR3 is CASSLVLAGYNEQFF.

With respect to this clone: The CDR3 end is not reached by the read, which stops 3 residues before it; the germline J gene fills it in. The chain employs TRBV5-4 and TRBJ1-2; D possibly corresponds to TRBD1 (6 bases). From germline, CDR1 is SGHNT and CDR2 YYREEE (reference sequence). The CDR3 loop spans 15 amino acids. The sequenced part of the CDR3 DNA is TGTGCCAGCAGCGGCCGGGGCCAGGGGTTCCACGAC. It encodes CASSGRGQGFHD. In full, the CDR3 is CASSGRGQGFHDYTF.